This T cell receptor (beta chain) was captured in a study of blood T cell repertoires in COVID-19. Overall study context: The samples span acute and convalescent COVID-19 from the United States, Italy and Spain. Sample material is recorded as cDNA or gDNA derived from T cells, B-cell-depleted T cells, or PBMCs.

Deletions cut 0 bases from V and 6 bases from J, with 11 bases between. This CDR3 comprises 14 residues. In germline, CDR1 is SGHDN, CDR2 FVKESK. Per the authors' pipeline: Reference gene primer amplification yielded estimated nucleated cell counts. Only in-frame clones appear in the TCRdb table, and some are missing; sequencing was by immunoSEQ multiplex PCR. That table furnishes V, J and clone size, whereas the DNA furnished D and trimming. The sample records 300,000 to 450,000 clones, roughly 85% being singletons. The origin of this receptor is a young woman with acute or convalescent COVID-19. Input material: peripheral blood. The V and J genes are TRBV14 and TRBJ1-1, with D unresolved. The CDR3 DNA follows: TGTGCCAGCAGCCAAGATATAAGGGAGGCTGAAGCTTTCTTT. This encodes CASSQDIREAEAFF. The whole variable domain, filled in from reference TRBV14 and TRBJ1-1, reads EAGVTQFPSHSVIEKGQTVTLRCDPISGHDNLYWYRRVMGKEIKFLLHFVKESKQDESGMPNNRFLAERTGGTYSTLKVQPAELEDSGVYFCASSQDIREAEAFFGQGTRLTVV.